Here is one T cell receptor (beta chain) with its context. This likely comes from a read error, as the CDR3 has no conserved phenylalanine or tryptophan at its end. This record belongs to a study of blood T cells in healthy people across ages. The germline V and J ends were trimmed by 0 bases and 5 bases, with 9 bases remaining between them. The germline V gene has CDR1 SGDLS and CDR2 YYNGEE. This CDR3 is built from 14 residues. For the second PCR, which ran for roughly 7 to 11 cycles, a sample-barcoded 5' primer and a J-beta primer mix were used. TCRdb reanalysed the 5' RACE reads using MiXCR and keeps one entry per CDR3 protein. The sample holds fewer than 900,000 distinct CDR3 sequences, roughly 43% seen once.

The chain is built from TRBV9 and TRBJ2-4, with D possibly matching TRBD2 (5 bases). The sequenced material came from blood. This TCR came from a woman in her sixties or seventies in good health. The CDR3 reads CASSVGSAENIQYI. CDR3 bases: TGTGCCAGCAGCGTAGGTTCAGCGGAAAACATTCAGTACATC.